Listed below are T cell receptor beta chains from one sample, sequenced in a study of OX40 agonist ivuxolimab in advanced cancers. The protocol was immunoSEQ multiplex PCR, while the TCRdb copy is restricted to in-frame clones and leaves out a portion. Here the sample spans 60,000 to 70,000 clones, approximately 90% being singletons. Source: CD4+ or CD8+ T cells sorted from blood, taken in a trial of the OX40 agonist ivuxolimab. Receptors were obtained from an adult with an advanced solid tumor such as melanoma, head and neck, liver or kidney cancer. Each CDR3 is given with its conserved first and last residue. D genes are given only for firm matches. Clone size, where shown, is once, few, many, or a class for clones that have expanded.

DNA: TGTGCCAGCTTAGGGACGGTAGTTAATTCACCCCTCCACTTT
CDR3: CASLGTVVNSPLHF
size: -
J: TRBJ1-6
D: -
V: TRBV28

DNA: TGCGCCAGCAGCCTAGGACTAGCGGCCTACAATGAGCAGTTCTTC
CDR3: CASSLGLAAYNEQFF
size: -
J: TRBJ2-1
D: TRBD2
V: TRBV5-1

DNA: TGTGCCAGCAGCGCCACAGGGGGCGGGGAGACCGGGGAGCTGTTTTTT
CDR3: CASSATGGGETGELFF
size: -
J: TRBJ2-2
D: TRBD1
V: TRBV9

DNA: TGTGCCAGCAGAACTACCGGGACAGGGGGCCTCGAGCAGTACTTC
CDR3: CASRTTGTGGLEQYF
size: -
J: TRBJ2-7
D: TRBD1
V: TRBV6-6

DNA: TGTGCCAGCTCCCCGCCGGGACGGGGAGCTTCACCCCTCCACTTT
CDR3: CASSPPGRGASPLHF
size: -
J: TRBJ1-6
D: -
V: TRBV18

DNA: TGTGCCAGCAGCTCGCGGAACACTGAAGCTTTCTTT
CDR3: CASSSRNTEAFF
size: few
J: TRBJ1-1
D: -
V: TRBV7-8

DNA: TGTGCCAGCAGCACGATGACAGGGCCCAATGAGCAGTTCTTC
CDR3: CASSTMTGPNEQFF
size: -
J: TRBJ2-1
D: TRBD1
V: TRBV9

DNA: TGTGCCAGTAGTAGGACTAGCGAGGGGCACGAGCAGTACTTC
CDR3: CASSRTSEGHEQYF
size: -
J: TRBJ2-7
D: TRBD2
V: TRBV19

DNA: TGTGCCAGCAGCACACAGGGATTGAATTCACCCCTCCACTTT
CDR3: CASSTQGLNSPLHF
size: -
J: TRBJ1-6
D: -
V: TRBV6-6

DNA: TGTGCCAGCAGCTCCGCGCCCTCAGATACGCAGTATTTT
CDR3: CASSSAPSDTQYF
size: -
J: TRBJ2-3
D: -
V: TRBV9

DNA: TGCGCCAGCAGCTTGGGGGTTAGCGTAGATACGCAGTATTTT
CDR3: CASSLGVSVDTQYF
size: -
J: TRBJ2-3
D: -
V: TRBV5-1

DNA: TGTGCCACCAGCGGAGGACAGGTACGCACAGATACGCAGTATTTT
CDR3: CATSGGQVRTDTQYF
size: -
J: TRBJ2-3
D: TRBD1
V: TRBV15

DNA: TGTGCCAGTTGGTCCAGGGGGCTGCACACTGAAGCTTTCTTT
CDR3: CASWSRGLHTEAFF
size: once
J: TRBJ1-1
D: TRBD1
V: TRBV19

DNA: TGCGCCAGCAGCTTGGCGGGGGATGGCTTTCAGCCCCAGCATTTT
CDR3: CASSLAGDGFQPQHF
size: -
J: TRBJ1-5
D: -
V: TRBV5-1

DNA: TGTGCCAGCAGCCAATACAATGAGCAGTTCTTC
CDR3: CASSQYNEQFF
size: once
J: TRBJ2-1
D: -
V: TRBV11-2

DNA: TGTGCCAGCAGCTTAGGCGGACAGCGAGCTAACTATGGCTACACCTTC
CDR3: CASSLGGQRANYGYTF
size: few
J: TRBJ1-2
D: -
V: TRBV7-9

DNA: TGTGCCAGCAGTGAAGCGAGGGGACAGCGGCGTGAAAAACTGTTTTTT
CDR3: CASSEARGQRREKLFF
size: few
J: TRBJ1-4
D: TRBD1
V: TRBV6-1

DNA: TGCGCCAGCGTTGGACAGCCGAACACTGAAGCTTTCTTT
CDR3: CASVGQPNTEAFF
size: -
J: TRBJ1-1
D: -
V: TRBV4-1

DNA: TGTGCCAGCAGCTTATTCGGGGGCGGAGAAGCTTTCTTT
CDR3: CASSLFGGGEAFF
size: -
J: TRBJ1-1
D: -
V: TRBV7-3

DNA: TGTGCCAGCAGTTATGGGGGGGGCGTAACCAATGAGCAGTTCTTC
CDR3: CASSYGGGVTNEQFF
size: -
J: TRBJ2-1
D: -
V: TRBV6-5

DNA: TGTGCCAGCAGCCCTGGGCTGGGAACGAGGGATGAAAAACTGTTTTTT
CDR3: CASSPGLGTRDEKLFF
size: -
J: TRBJ1-4
D: -
V: TRBV7-9

DNA: TGCAGCGTTGAAGAGCGACAGCCGAACACTGAAGCTTTCTTT
CDR3: CSVEERQPNTEAFF
size: -
J: TRBJ1-1
D: -
V: TRBV29-1

DNA: TGTGCCAGCAGCGTTACAGGGGGATTTAACTATGGCTACACCTTC
CDR3: CASSVTGGFNYGYTF
size: -
J: TRBJ1-2
D: TRBD1
V: TRBV5-6

DNA: TGTGCCAGTAGTAACGACAGGGGGCAAGATACGCAGTATTTT
CDR3: CASSNDRGQDTQYF
size: once
J: TRBJ2-3
D: TRBD1
V: TRBV19

DNA: TGCGCCAGCAGCCAAGATCACCGGGGCCCCAAAAGTTACGAGCAGTACTTC
CDR3: CASSQDHRGPKSYEQYF
size: -
J: TRBJ2-7
D: -
V: TRBV4-3

DNA: TGTGCCAGCAGTAAAGACAGGGGTCCCTTCTCCTACGAGCAGTACTTC
CDR3: CASSKDRGPFSYEQYF
size: few
J: TRBJ2-7
D: TRBD1
V: TRBV28

DNA: TGTGCTAGTGGTTTGGTAGCTGGGTCCCTGAGTACCGGGGAGCTGTTTTTT
CDR3: CASGLVAGSLSTGELFF
size: -
J: TRBJ2-2
D: -
V: TRBV12-5

DNA: TGTGCCAGCAGCTTTGACCGACAGGGAGGGGTGAACACTGAAGCTTTCTTT
CDR3: CASSFDRQGGVNTEAFF
size: -
J: TRBJ1-1
D: TRBD1
V: TRBV11-2

DNA: TGTGCCACCAGCTGGGGCGGCGGGAGGCGGGAGACCCAGTACTTC
CDR3: CATSWGGGRRETQYF
size: -
J: TRBJ2-5
D: TRBD2
V: TRBV15

DNA: TGTGCCAGCAGTGAACCTCAATGGACAGGGGGCAGGGATGAAGCTTTCTTT
CDR3: CASSEPQWTGGRDEAFF
size: -
J: TRBJ1-1
D: TRBD1
V: TRBV25-1

DNA: TGTGCCAGCAGGGATGGACAGCCGAACACTGAAGCTTTCTTT
CDR3: CASRDGQPNTEAFF
size: -
J: TRBJ1-1
D: -
V: TRBV28

DNA: TGTGCCAGCAGAACTAGCGGGGCACCGGACGAGCAGTACTTC
CDR3: CASRTSGAPDEQYF
size: -
J: TRBJ2-7
D: -
V: TRBV21-1

DNA: TGTGCCACCAGCGGAAGGACTAGCGGGAGTATTTGGGATACGCAGTATTTT
CDR3: CATSGRTSGSIWDTQYF
size: -
J: TRBJ2-3
D: TRBD2
V: TRBV15

DNA: TGTGCCAGTAGTCCTGGGGACAGGGGTTACCAAGAGACCCAGTACTTC
CDR3: CASSPGDRGYQETQYF
size: -
J: TRBJ2-5
D: TRBD1
V: TRBV19

DNA: TGTGCCAGCAGCTTAGGACAGGGGGCGGGCACCGGGGAGCTGTTTTTT
CDR3: CASSLGQGAGTGELFF
size: -
J: TRBJ2-2
D: TRBD1
V: TRBV13

DNA: TGTGCCAGCACCCCGGGAACAGTGGGGACCCAGTACTTC
CDR3: CASTPGTVGTQYF
size: -
J: TRBJ2-5
D: -
V: TRBV6-6

DNA: TGTGCCAGTAGCAGTACAGGGGATGGTGAAGCTTTCTTT
CDR3: CASSSTGDGEAFF
size: few
J: TRBJ1-1
D: TRBD1
V: TRBV19

DNA: TGTGCCAGCAGCTGGGGGAGAGTCATCGGGGAGCTGTTTTTT
CDR3: CASSWGRVIGELFF
size: -
J: TRBJ2-2
D: -
V: TRBV7-2

DNA: TGTGCCAGCTCACCGAATCTCAGCACCGGGGAGCTGTTTTTT
CDR3: CASSPNLSTGELFF
size: -
J: TRBJ2-2
D: -
V: TRBV18

DNA: TGTGCCAGCAGCTTAGATGTTGGGCCAAAGGGCCCCAGAGTGGGCTACACCTTC
CDR3: CASSLDVGPKGPRVGYTF
size: -
J: TRBJ1-2
D: -
V: TRBV7-9

DNA: TGTGCCAGCAGCGAAGGTCGTGGGAGATCTCGGGAGACCCAGTACTTC
CDR3: CASSEGRGRSRETQYF
size: -
J: TRBJ2-5
D: -
V: TRBV5-6

DNA: TGTGCCAGCAGCCACAGGGTCACCGGGGAGCTGTTTTTT
CDR3: CASSHRVTGELFF
size: few
J: TRBJ2-2
D: -
V: TRBV5-6

DNA: TGTGCCACCAGCAGAGATCTAGGGCAGCATGGATCTGGAAACACCATATATTTT
CDR3: CATSRDLGQHGSGNTIYF
size: -
J: TRBJ1-3
D: -
V: TRBV15

DNA: TGTGCCAGCAGCTTGGGGGGCCGAGGAAGGGATGAGCAGTTCTTC
CDR3: CASSLGGRGRDEQFF
size: -
J: TRBJ2-1
D: -
V: TRBV5-4

DNA: TGTGCCAGCAGTTTAGGGGATCCCCGTATTCTTTATACGCAGTATTTT
CDR3: CASSLGDPRILYTQYF
size: -
J: TRBJ2-3
D: -
V: TRBV6-5

DNA: TGTGCCACCAGCAGAGAGGGTATGGGCGAAAAACTGTTTTTT
CDR3: CATSREGMGEKLFF
size: -
J: TRBJ1-4
D: -
V: TRBV15

DNA: TGTGCCAGCAGTTTAGTTCTCTACGAGCAGTACTTC
CDR3: CASSLVLYEQYF
size: -
J: TRBJ2-7
D: -
V: TRBV28

DNA: TGTGCCAGCAGTGCGGGTCTAAGGGGTACTGAAGCTTTCTTT
CDR3: CASSAGLRGTEAFF
size: once
J: TRBJ1-1
D: -
V: TRBV2

DNA: TGTGCCAGCAGTTCCAGGGTTGAGACCCAGTACTTC
CDR3: CASSSRVETQYF
size: -
J: TRBJ2-5
D: -
V: TRBV6-6

DNA: TGTGCCACCAGCAGAGATCGCGGACTAGCGGGGGGGCCGGGCAATGAGCAGTTCTTC
CDR3: CATSRDRGLAGGPGNEQFF
size: -
J: TRBJ2-1
D: TRBD2
V: TRBV15

DNA: TGTGCCAGCAGACCCGACAGGTACTATGGCTACACCTTC
CDR3: CASRPDRYYGYTF
size: -
J: TRBJ1-2
D: -
V: TRBV6-5

DNA: TGTGCCAGCAGCGCCGGGCCAGCCAACACTGAAGCTTTCTTT
CDR3: CASSAGPANTEAFF
size: -
J: TRBJ1-1
D: -
V: TRBV7-3

DNA: TGTGCCAGCACTATATCGGGACGGGGCTCCTACGAGCAGTACTTC
CDR3: CASTISGRGSYEQYF
size: few
J: TRBJ2-7
D: -
V: TRBV28

DNA: TGCAGCGCCCCGAGGGGGGGGGCGAACACTGAAGCTTTCTTT
CDR3: CSAPRGGANTEAFF
size: -
J: TRBJ1-1
D: -
V: TRBV29-1

DNA: TGCGCCAGCACCCCTGGGGACAGGGCCTACGAGCAGTACTTC
CDR3: CASTPGDRAYEQYF
size: few
J: TRBJ2-7
D: TRBD1
V: TRBV4-1

DNA: TGCAGCGTTGCCTCATCTAGCACAGATACGCAGTATTTT
CDR3: CSVASSSTDTQYF
size: once
J: TRBJ2-3
D: -
V: TRBV29-1